This TCR beta chain was profiled in a study of radiation and T cells in renal cell carcinoma (dated by TCRdb to 2019 to 2021). Broadly, across the study: The samples were drawn from a clinical trial, where primary renal cell carcinomas were treated with 15 Gy of stereotactic body radiation therapy and then removed by nephrectomy 4 weeks afterward. In total, roughly 53 samples underwent TCR beta sequencing: around 25 tumors plus 27 peripheral blood samples. Across all 53 samples, over 4,000,000 unique CDR3 nucleotide sequences encoding some 3,000,000 unique CDR3 amino acid sequences were identified.

The paper's findings and limits, for the study overall: Because pretreatment tumor biopsies were not available, the baseline intratumoral presence of clonotypes could not be determined. Changes in the blood repertoire were not tracked past 4 weeks after treatment. Because the trial had a single-armed design, the trial could not examine how radiation dose or scheduling affected the TCR repertoire. In blood, the top tumor clonotypes increased from baseline to 2 weeks after radiation and then shrank by 4 weeks, which suggests a temporary expansion of tumor-resident clones.

Compared with germline, V lacks 4 bases and J lacks 2 bases; bases without a gene match: 8. CDR1 is given as LNHDA and CDR2 as SQIVND, both from the germline V gene (reference sequence). There are 16 amino acids in the CDR3, from cysteine to phenylalanine inclusive. Of all the DNA, just the CDR3 is kept, 48 bases in frame from base 1. TCR beta libraries were generated from genomic DNA with the immunoSEQ kit, following the manufacturer's recommendations. To prepare libraries, a first multiplex PCR with proprietary primers was run, followed by a second PCR that added unique barcodes, and a bead cleanup was done after each round. Each sample batch included a kit-provided positive control reaction and a negative control reaction. The final libraries were assessed on an Agilent 4200 TapeStation D1000 ScreenTape, pooled by volume, and quantified by qPCR. Sequencing was performed on an Illumina NextSeq500 using a MidOutput 150-cycle cartridge, with 156 Read1 cycles, 15 Index1 cycles, and the kit custom primers. The pooled library was loaded at approximately 0.95 pM with 20% PhiX control spiked in. The paper's data handling went like this. Vendor-processed data were analyzed in R, with a clonotype defined as all T cells sharing the same CDR3 nucleotide sequence. For clone abundance analyses, frequencies were normalized to the 10,000 most abundant clones in each sample. Public T cell clones, which averaged fewer than five per sample, were excluded before analysis. Tumor-enriched clonotypes and baseline blood-enriched clonotypes were defined as those with an abundance difference of at least 32-fold between compartments. Clonotypes expanded or contracted between blood time points were identified with a beta-binomial differential abundance model. The Baroni-Urbani and Buser coefficient was used to measure tumor-blood repertoire similarity, and groups were compared with two-tailed Wilcoxon tests in R. The clones in this table, taken by TCRdb from immuneACCESS, are in-frame only. Not every clone is retained; where verified, under half of the shortfall comes from an unresolved V gene, and the cause of the rest is unknown. D and trimming come from the DNA, and the V and J calls and clone size come from that table. Here the sample has some 110,000 clones; roughly 80% occur a single time. Of the sample, around 3% falls within the top ten clones.

This specimen's time point label, interpreted: baseline pretreatment blood. The label giving this sample's treatment or condition can be read as: 15 Gy SBRT to primary tumor, nephrectomy 4 weeks later. To track tumor-enriched clonotypes, serial peripheral blood was sampled from radiation-treated patients at baseline and at 2 weeks and 4 weeks after SBRT. Every patient's renal cell carcinoma showed clear cell pathology. The QIAamp DNA Blood Mini Kit (Qiagen) was used to prepare genomic DNA for TCR sequencing. The analyses included only samples that passed all quality control checks. This clone was found many times. Its target antigen remains unknown. No base quality values were provided; no much bigger clone lies one nucleotide off.

The starting material was blood, obtained from a patient whose treatment included radiotherapy and nephrectomy. This receptor was obtained from a woman aged 60-70 years with renal cell carcinoma. This sequence uses TRBV19 and TRBJ2-5; TRBD2 aligns with 9 central bases. The sequence in DNA is TGTGCCAGTAGTACAGCGGGGGGTTACCTTCAAGAGACCCAGTACTTC. This encodes CASSTAGGYLQETQYF. The entire variable domain, with the stretches around the CDR3 drawn from the reference TRBV19 and TRBJ2-5 proteins, is DGGITQSPKYLFRKEGQNVTLSCEQNLNHDAMYWYRQDPGQGLRLIYYSQIVNDFQKGDIAEGYSVSREKKESFPLTVTSAQKNPTAFYLCASSTAGGYLQETQYFGPGTRLLVL.